This T cell receptor (beta chain) came from a study of T-cell reconstitution after alpha-beta-depleted transplantation in children. Unique molecular identifiers tagged the TCRbeta library. Using its own MiXCR run on the PCR reads, TCRdb lists one record per CDR3 protein. The sample has almost 500,000 distinct CDR3 sequences, more than 9% seen once. Points from the study as a whole: TCRbeta diversity was high at day 60 in some patients (a result of surviving recipient T cells and thymic progenitors). A year had passed since transplant, and T-cell counts and diversity by then came mostly from newly produced T cells. As was reported, about two months after transplant, alpha-beta T cells came from several hundred expanded graft clones.

A note on this clonotype: Its antigen remains unknown.

Germline CDR1 and CDR2: GTSNPN and SVGIG (reference sequence). V gave up 0 bases and J gave up 2 bases; unmatched junction bases: 5. The CDR3 contains 18 residues. The chain links TRBV30 to TRBJ2-6; 12 bases align to TRBD1. This receptor was identified in a child aged 2 to 15 with inherited bone marrow failure, due to receive a stem cell transplant. The specimen was PBMCs, collected before TCRalphabeta/CD19-depleted stem cell transplant. CDR3 region: CAWSVKGQGATGANVLTF. In nucleotides, the CDR3 is TGTGCCTGGAGTGTCAAGGGACAGGGGGCGACTGGGGCCAACGTCCTGACTTTC.